One sample yielded the 6 T cell receptor beta chains listed below, sequenced in a study of OX40 agonist ivuxolimab in advanced cancers. Profiled with immunoSEQ multiplex PCR; TCRdb holds only in-frame clones, not every one. Counted here are tens of thousands of clones, 91% occurring once; the ten biggest clones make up 8.7%. The source material was CD4+ or CD8+ T cells sorted from blood, sampled in a trial of the OX40 agonist ivuxolimab. The source of these receptors is an adult with an advanced solid tumor such as melanoma, head and neck, liver or kidney cancer.

The V gene is TRBV30, the J gene TRBJ2-3, with no clear D. The germline gives CDR1 GTSNPN, CDR2 SVGIG (reference sequence). The CDR3 length is 13 residues. V gave up 0 bases and J gave up 6 bases, with 10 bases separating them. The CDR3 bases are TGTGCCTGGAGTGTATACAGTGAGGATACGCAGTATTTT. Protein: CAWSVYSEDTQYF.

This clone was recorded once. V is TRBV5-1 and J is TRBJ2-2, with 10 bases that match TRBD2. The germline V gene encodes CDR1 SGHRS and CDR2 YFSETQ. The CDR3 spans 18 residues. With 0 bases clipped from V and 0 bases from J, the junction kept 5 bases outside the gene matches. The CDR3 nucleotides are TGCGCCAGCAGCTTGGATCTACTAGCGGGGACGAACACCGGGGAGCTGTTTTTT. Translation gives CASSLDLLAGTNTGELFF.

The chain recombines TRBV11-2 with TRBJ1-5; 7 bases map to TRBD1. Germline V gene lookup returns CDR1 SGHAT and CDR2 FQNNGV. This CDR3 is 15 amino acids long. Trimming removed 3 bases from V and 0 bases from J; junction bases left unmatched: 2. This CDR3 reads CASSLTGNSNQPQHF. The CDR3 DNA is TGTGCCAGCAGCTTGACAGGGAATAGCAATCAGCCCCAGCATTTT.

This clone appeared once. This chain connects TRBV29-1 to TRBJ2-7; D remains unclear. V shed 3 bases and J shed 0 bases, with 9 bases lying between them. Germline V gene lookup returns CDR1 SQVTM and CDR2 ANQGSEA. The CDR3 is 13 residues long. CDR3: CSVEDPNSYEQYF. The CDR3 bases are TGCAGCGTTGAGGATCCGAACTCCTACGAGCAGTACTTC.

The V and J genes are TRBV2 and TRBJ2-5, with D uncertain. Between the trimmed V and J ends, which lost 7 bases and 5 bases, there was a span of 17 bases. Germline V gives CDR1 SNHLY, CDR2 FYNNEI. This CDR3 spans 14 amino acids. The CDR3 bases are TGTGCCAGCACCCTCCCCCCCGGCTGGGAGACCCAGTACTTC. This codes for CASTLPPGWETQYF.

The chain is built from TRBV7-3 and TRBJ2-7, with 10 positions matching TRBD1. Germline V gene lookup returns CDR1 SGHTA and CDR2 FQGTGA. The CDR3 runs to 15 residues. After removal of 2 bases from V and 4 bases from J, the junction contained 5 bases not matched to a gene. The CDR3 loop is CASSLGGTGVYEQYF. CDR3 coding DNA: TGTGCCAGCAGCTTAGGAGGGACAGGGGTTTACGAGCAGTACTTC. The complete variable domain, with remaining parts taken from reference TRBV7-3 and TRBJ2-7, reads GAGVSQTPSNKVTEKGKYVELRCDPISGHTALYWYRQSLGQGPEFLIYFQGTGAADDSGLPNDRFFAVRPEGSVSTLKIQRTERGDSAVYLCASSLGGTGVYEQYFGPGTRLTVT.